The 11 T cell receptor beta chains below were found in one sample sequenced in a study of primary melanoma T cells and metastatic recurrence. Libraries were prepared by immunoSEQ multiplex PCR; TCRdb keeps only in-frame clonotypes and omits some of them. Here the sample spans 100 or so clones, 79% being singletons. Source material: melanoma tumor tissue. These receptors all stem from a human donor with melanoma.

The genes are TRBV18 and TRBJ2-7; 8 bases fit TRBD2. Looked up from germline, CDR1 is KGHSH and CDR2 is LQKENI. J was trimmed by 4 bases and V by 4 bases; bases with no gene match: 3. The CDR3 is made up of 13 amino acids. The CDR3 reads CASSLLAVYEQYF. CDR3 bases: TGTGCCAGCTCACTACTAGCGGTTTACGAGCAGTACTTC.

The V and J genes are TRBV6-8 and TRBJ1-1; 8 positions agree with TRBD1. The CDR3 has 14 amino acids. From germline, CDR1 is MNHGY and CDR2 SAAAGT. V was clipped by 2 bases and J by 10 bases; unmatched bases: 9. The CDR3 spells CASSYQGQVSGAFF. CDR3 in DNA: TGTGCCAGCAGTTACCAGGGACAGGTGTCTGGAGCTTTCTTT.

This clone was observed a handful of times. The V and J genes are TRBV29-1 and TRBJ1-2; the D is unclear. Germline V gene sequence: CDR1 SQVTM, CDR2 ANQGSEA. Trimming removed 6 bases from V and 8 bases from J, with 19 bases in between. CDR3 length: 13 residues. CDR3 sequence (DNA): TGCAGCGTGCCCCAGGAGTCCGGCGGGGGCTACACCTTC. Encoded protein: CSVPQESGGGYTF.

The rearrangement links TRBV9 to TRBJ1-2; D may be TRBD1 (5 bases). The CDR3 covers 16 residues. Per germline, CDR1 SGDLS and CDR2 YYNGEE. V lost 1 base to trimming and J lost 7 bases, with 20 bases between them. The CDR3 loop reads CASSVLTGRSTSGYTF. The CDR3 bases are TGTGCCAGCAGCGTACTTACGGGACGGTCAACTAGTGGCTACACCTTC.

The rearrangement links TRBV25-1 to TRBJ1-4; D remains unclear. This CDR3 has 14 amino acids. V was shortened by 5 bases and J by 2 bases, with 9 bases between the two germline ends. CDR1 is MGHDK and CDR2 is SYGVNS in the germline V gene. For the CDR3, the DNA is TGTGCCAGCAGTCCGCGGGGTACTAATGAAAAACTGTTTTTT. It is translated as CASSPRGTNEKLFF.

The gene calls are TRBV18 and TRBJ1-1; no reliable D call. CDR1 and CDR2 (germline): KGHSH, LQKENI. Between the trimmed V and J ends, which lost 3 bases and 1 base, there was a span of 12 bases. The CDR3 has 15 residues. The CDR3 spells CASSPGRAENTEAFF. The CDR3 DNA reads TGTGCCAGCTCACCGGGCCGGGCGGAGAACACTGAAGCTTTCTTT.

The rearrangement uses TRBV28 and TRBJ2-7, with 11 bases matching TRBD1. This CDR3 has 15 residues. Germline V gene lookup returns CDR1 MDHEN and CDR2 SYDVKM. V gave up 6 bases and J gave up 2 bases; unmatched junction bases: 6. The CDR3 nucleotides read TGTGCCAGCAGAGCAGGGACAGGGGGTGCCTACGAGCAGTACTTC. Its protein is CASRAGTGGAYEQYF.

The gene calls are TRBV18 and TRBJ2-5; 7 bases line up with TRBD1. V was clipped by 3 bases and J by 4 bases; unmatched bases: 8. This CDR3 spans 15 amino acids. Germline V CDR1 and CDR2: KGHSH, LQKENI. CDR3 DNA: TGTGCCAGCTCACCGACAGGGAGTAAGGGAGAGACCCAGTACTTC. Its translation is CASSPTGSKGETQYF. Variable domain in full (rest from reference TRBV18 and TRBJ2-5): NAGVMQNPRHLVRRRGQEARLRCSPMKGHSHVYWYRQLPEEGLKFMVYLQKENIIDESGMPKERFSAEFPKEGPSILRIQQVVRGDSAAYFCASSPTGSKGETQYFGPGTRLLVL.

The chain uses TRBV10-2 and TRBJ2-3, with D unclear. Germline assignment: CDR1 WSHSY and CDR2 SAAADI. CDR3 length: 13 amino acids. V was shortened by 3 bases and J by 4 bases, with 8 bases between the two germline ends. The chain's CDR3 is CASSEWISDTQYF. In nucleotides, the CDR3 is TGCGCCAGCAGTGAATGGATATCAGATACGCAGTATTTT.

The CDR3 sequence: CATSRRQAAGEQYF. CDR3 sequence (DNA): TGTGCCACCAGCAGACGACAGGCTGCCGGCGAGCAGTACTTC. The chain has TRBV15 and TRBJ2-7, with D tentatively TRBD1 (6 bases). V gave up 2 bases and J gave up 6 bases, with 14 bases separating them. Germline CDR1 reads LNHNV; CDR2 reads YYDKDF (reference sequence). This CDR3 comprises 14 residues.

The J gene is TRBJ2-7, the V gene TRBV7-2; the match to TRBD1 covers 7 bases. J gave up 6 bases and V 5 bases, and 7 bases lay outside the gene matches. The V gene's germline CDR1 is SGHTA and CDR2 FQGNSA. The CDR3 sequence is 13 residues long. CDR3 in DNA: TGTGCCAGCAGCATGACAGGGTACATCGAGCAGTACTTC. As protein: CASSMTGYIEQYF.